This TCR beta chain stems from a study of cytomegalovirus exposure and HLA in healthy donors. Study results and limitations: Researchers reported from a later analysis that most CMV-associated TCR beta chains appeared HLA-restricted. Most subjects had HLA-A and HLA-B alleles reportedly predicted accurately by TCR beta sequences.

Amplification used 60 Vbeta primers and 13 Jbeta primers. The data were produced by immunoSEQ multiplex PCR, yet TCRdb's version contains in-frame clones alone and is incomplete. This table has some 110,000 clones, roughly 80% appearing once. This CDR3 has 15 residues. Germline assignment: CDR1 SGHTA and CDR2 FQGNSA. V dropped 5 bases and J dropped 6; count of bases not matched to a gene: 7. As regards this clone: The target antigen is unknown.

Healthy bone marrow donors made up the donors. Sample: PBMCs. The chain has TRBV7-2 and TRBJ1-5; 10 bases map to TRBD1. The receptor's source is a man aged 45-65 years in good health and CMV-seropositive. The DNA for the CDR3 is TGTGCCAGCAGCCCACGAGGGACAGGGGTTCAGCCCCAGCATTTT. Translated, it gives CASSPRGTGVQPQHF.